One and the same sample provided the 9 T cell receptor beta chains below, sequenced in a study of shared clonotypes between healthy human individuals. Profiling relied on immunoSEQ multiplex PCR, and the TCRdb table lists in-frame clones only, not all of them. The sample lists about 580,000 clones; roughly 98% were seen once. In the naive CD8 group, cells lacked CD45RO and were positively selected for CCR7, so terminally differentiated effector memory CD45RA+ cells were left out. The source material was naive CD8+ T cells sorted from blood. These TCRs come from a man aged 25 to 45 in good health.

The chain employs TRBV6-5 and TRBJ2-2, with 8 bases that match TRBD2. V trimming: 5 bases; J trimming: 6 bases; junction bases outside the gene matches: 8. CDR1 and CDR2 (germline): MNHEY, SVGAGI. The CDR3 is made up of 15 amino acids. DNA for the CDR3: TGTGCCAGCAGTAGTCCGGGACTAGGCCCCGGGGAGCTGTTTTTT. Translation gives CASSSPGLGPGELFF.

Regarding this clone: Different DNA sequences within this sample yield the same CDR3. The chain couples TRBV27 to TRBJ1-1; D gene unclear. The CDR3 covers 13 residues. Trimming stripped 0 bases from V and 1 base from J, with 3 bases between. Germline CDR1 reads MNHEY; CDR2 reads SMNVEV (reference sequence). Here the CDR3 reads CASSLSPNTEAFF. CDR3 in DNA: TGTGCCAGCAGTTTATCACCGAACACTGAAGCTTTCTTT.

V and J are TRBV29-1 and TRBJ2-7, with a weak D call TRBD2 (6 bases). V lost 0 bases, J lost 6 bases, and 18 bases lay in between. The CDR3 extends over 15 amino acids. The germline gives CDR1 SQVTM, CDR2 ANQGSEA. This chain's CDR3 is CSVEELAGGTSEQYF. In DNA, the CDR3 is TGCAGCGTTGAAGAATTAGCCGGGGGAACTAGCGAGCAGTACTTC.

The chain is built from TRBV11-2 and TRBJ2-1, with TRBD1 identical over 7 bases. The CDR3 spans 15 residues. Germline CDR1 SGHAT, CDR2 FQNNGV. Trimming took 3 bases from V and 6 from J; bases not matched to a gene: 8. CDR3 DNA: TGTGCCAGCAGCTTGGGACAGACGCTTTTCAATGAGCAGTTCTTC. It specifies CASSLGQTLFNEQFF. Full variable domain (missing parts from reference TRBV11-2 and TRBJ2-1): EAGVAQSPRYKIIEKRQSVAFWCNPISGHATLYWYQQILGQGPKLLIQFQNNGVVDDSQLPKDRFSAERLKGVDSTLKIQPAKLEDSAVYLCASSLGQTLFNEQFFGPGTRLTVL.

The chain recombines TRBV29-1 with TRBJ1-1; D is unclear. From germline, CDR1 is SQVTM and CDR2 ANQGSEA. V lost 5 bases to trimming and J lost 2 bases, with 6 bases between them. This CDR3 region has 11 residues. The DNA for the CDR3 is TGCAGCGTTTCGGGAAACACTGAAGCTTTCTTT. Its protein product is CSVSGNTEAFF.

This chain's CDR3 is CASSRARTSGNSETQYF. In DNA form, the CDR3 reads TGTGCCAGCAGCCGCGCCCGAACTAGCGGGAATTCGGAGACCCAGTACTTC. This chain links TRBV9 with TRBJ2-5, with 10 nucleotides matching TRBD2. Germline values: CDR1 SGDLS, CDR2 YYNGEE. V dropped 4 bases and J dropped 5; count of bases not matched to a gene: 14. This CDR3 region has 17 residues.

The chain is built from TRBV11-2 and TRBJ2-7, with TRBD1 identical over 7 bases. The germline CDR1 and CDR2 sequences are SGHAT and FQNNGV. The CDR3 runs 15 residues. Trimming took 2 bases from V and 4 from J; bases not matched to a gene: 8. The CDR3 spells CASSLTGERAYEQYF. CDR3 coding DNA: TGTGCCAGCAGCTTAACAGGGGAGAGGGCTTACGAGCAGTACTTC.

The V gene is TRBV4-1, the J gene TRBJ2-3; TRBD1 is a possible D gene (6 bases). The CDR3 covers 13 residues. Germline lookup yields CDR1 MGHRA and CDR2 YSYEKL. V was cut by 5 bases and J by 2 bases, with 8 bases left in between. CDR3 amino acids: CASSGQNTDTQYF. DNA of the CDR3: TGCGCCAGCAGCGGACAGAACACAGATACGCAGTATTTT.

This chain uses TRBV5-1 with TRBJ2-3; D gene ambiguous. The CDR3 is made up of 12 amino acids. Germline V gene lookup returns CDR1 SGHRS and CDR2 YFSETQ. The V and J ends lost 4 bases and 2 bases respectively, with 5 bases between them. The CDR3 DNA reads as TGCGCCAGCAGCCCGTACACAGATACGCAGTATTTT. Amino acids: CASSPYTDTQYF. Full variable domain (outside the CDR3, taken from reference TRBV5-1 and TRBJ2-3): KAGVTQTPRYLIKTRGQQVTLSCSPISGHRSVSWYQQTPGQGLQFLFEYFSETQRNKGNFPGRFSGRQFSNSRSEMNVSTLELGDSALYLCASSPYTDTQYFGPGTRLTVL.